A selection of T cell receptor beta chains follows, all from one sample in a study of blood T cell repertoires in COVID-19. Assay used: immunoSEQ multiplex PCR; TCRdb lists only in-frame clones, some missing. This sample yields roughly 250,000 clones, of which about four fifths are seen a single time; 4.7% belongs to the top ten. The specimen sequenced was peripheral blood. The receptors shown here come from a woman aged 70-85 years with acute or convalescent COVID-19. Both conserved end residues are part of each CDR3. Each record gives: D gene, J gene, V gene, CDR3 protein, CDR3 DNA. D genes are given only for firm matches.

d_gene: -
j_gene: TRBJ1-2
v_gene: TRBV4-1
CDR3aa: CASSQEGGARGDGYTF
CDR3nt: TGCGCCAGCAGCCAAGAGGGGGGGGCGAGGGGAGATGGCTACACCTTC

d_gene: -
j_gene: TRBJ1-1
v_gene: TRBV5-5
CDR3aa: CASSLRGGKTLNTEAFF
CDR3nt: TGTGCCAGCAGCCTGAGGGGGGGCAAAACATTGAACACTGAAGCTTTCTTT

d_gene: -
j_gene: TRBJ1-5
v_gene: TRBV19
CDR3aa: CASSIRYNQPQHF
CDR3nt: TGTGCCAGTAGTATCAGGTACAATCAGCCCCAGCATTTT

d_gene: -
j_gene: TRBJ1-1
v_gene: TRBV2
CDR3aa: CASTRGMNTEAFF
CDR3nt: TGTGCCAGCACTCGGGGAATGAACACTGAAGCTTTCTTT

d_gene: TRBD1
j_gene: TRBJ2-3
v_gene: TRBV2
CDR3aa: CASRSQGSPADTQYF
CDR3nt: TGTGCCAGCAGATCACAGGGGTCCCCCGCAGATACGCAGTATTTT

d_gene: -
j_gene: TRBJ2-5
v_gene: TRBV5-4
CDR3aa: CASSRNEVQETQYF
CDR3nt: TGTGCCAGCAGCCGAAACGAGGTGCAAGAGACCCAGTACTTC

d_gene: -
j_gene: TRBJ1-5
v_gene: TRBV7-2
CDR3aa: CASSPGMTVSQPQHF
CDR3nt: TGTGCCAGCAGCCCCGGAATGACAGTCTCCCAGCCCCAGCATTTT

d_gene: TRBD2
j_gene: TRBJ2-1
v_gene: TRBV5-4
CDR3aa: CASSLRAGDNEQFF
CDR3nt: TGTGCCAGCAGCTTGAGGGCGGGGGACAATGAGCAGTTCTTC

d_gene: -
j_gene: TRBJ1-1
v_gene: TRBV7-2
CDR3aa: CASSLFMNTEAFF
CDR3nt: TGTGCCAGCAGCTTATTTATGAACACTGAAGCTTTCTTT

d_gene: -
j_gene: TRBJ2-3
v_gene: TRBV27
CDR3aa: CASRKGVPDTQYF
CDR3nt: TGTGCCAGCAGAAAAGGAGTACCAGATACGCAGTATTTT

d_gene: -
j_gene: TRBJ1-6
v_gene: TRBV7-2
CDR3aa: CASKRSGSLTYNSPLHF
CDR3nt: TGTGCCAGCAAACGAAGCGGAAGCCTTACCTATAATTCACCCCTCCACTTT

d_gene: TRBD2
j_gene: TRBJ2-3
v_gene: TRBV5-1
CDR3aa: CASSRIAGGSSTDTQYF
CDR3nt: TGCGCCAGCAGCCGTATAGCGGGGGGATCTAGCACAGATACGCAGTATTTT

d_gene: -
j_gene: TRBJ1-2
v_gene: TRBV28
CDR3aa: CASSFGQNYGYTF
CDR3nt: TGTGCCAGCAGTTTTGGACAGAACTATGGCTACACCTTC